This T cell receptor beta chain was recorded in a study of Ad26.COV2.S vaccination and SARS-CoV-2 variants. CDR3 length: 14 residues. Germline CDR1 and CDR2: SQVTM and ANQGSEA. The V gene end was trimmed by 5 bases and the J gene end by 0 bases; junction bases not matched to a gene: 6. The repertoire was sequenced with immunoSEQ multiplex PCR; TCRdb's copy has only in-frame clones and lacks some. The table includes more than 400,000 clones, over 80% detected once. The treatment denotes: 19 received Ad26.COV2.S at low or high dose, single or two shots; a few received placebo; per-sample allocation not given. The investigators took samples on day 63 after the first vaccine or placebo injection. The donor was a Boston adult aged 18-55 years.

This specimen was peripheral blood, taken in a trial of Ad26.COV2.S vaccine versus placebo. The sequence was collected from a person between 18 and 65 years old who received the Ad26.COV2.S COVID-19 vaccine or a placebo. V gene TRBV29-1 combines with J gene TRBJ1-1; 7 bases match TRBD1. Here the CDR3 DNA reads TGCAGCGTTCTTCAGGGGGGGATGAACACTGAAGCTTTCTTT. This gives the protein CSVLQGGMNTEAFF.